This TCR beta chain was observed in a study of shared clonotypes between healthy human individuals. V lost 10 bases and J lost 4; bases outside the gene matches: 11. CDR3 length: 14 residues. Germline V lookup: CDR1 SNHLY, CDR2 FYNNEI. Libraries were prepared by immunoSEQ multiplex PCR; TCRdb keeps only in-frame clonotypes and omits some of them. This table holds just under 350,000 clones, roughly 70% found once. This clone was detected a few times. The receptor was derived from a man aged 30 to 39 in good health. This rearrangement joins TRBV2 to TRBJ1-1; 8 positions agree with TRBD1. Sample: memory CD4+ T cells sorted from blood. Subset reported: CD45RA-negative fraction. DNA for the CDR3: TGTGCCACCACTGGACAGGGTGGTGGCACTGAAGCTTTCTTT. This gives the protein CATTGQGGGTEAFF.